This TCR beta chain was recorded in a study of T cell changes during pregnancy in multiple sclerosis. The V gene's germline CDR1 is MNHEY and CDR2 SVGAGI. The V gene end was trimmed by 1 base and the J gene end by 1 base; junction bases not matched to a gene: 1. The CDR3 runs 15 residues. This table comes from immunoSEQ multiplex PCR, and its TCRdb copy is limited to in-frame clones, with some not included. In the table there are 65,000 to 75,000 clones, more than 90% of which are singletons. The TCR comes from a female donor in good health, enrolled as a control in a pregnancy study. The chain combines TRBV6-5 with TRBJ2-3, with 8 positions matching TRBD2. The material was peripheral blood, obtained after pregnancy. For the CDR3, the DNA is TGTGCCAGCAGTTACTTGCGGGGGGGCACAGATACGCAGTATTTT. This gives the protein CASSYLRGGTDTQYF.